Presented here are 27 T cell receptor beta chains from one specimen sequenced in a study of blood T cells in healthy people across ages (dated by TCRdb to 2013 to 2016). The library came from 5' RACE. Instrument used: Illumina HiSeq 2500. The second PCR ran for about 7 to 11 cycles and used a J-beta primer mix along with a sample-barcoded 5' primer. Using fastp trimming at Q25 and MiXCR clonotype assembly, TCRdb reanalyzed the public sequencing data and kept in-frame beta chains. Every CDR3 protein is listed once, alongside the most common genes and DNA of its rows. The sample profile shows approximately 800,000 distinct CDR3 sequences; around two thirds of them were found once. Of the sample, roughly 26% falls within the top ten clones. The sequencing sample was made of blood. These receptor sequences come from a man younger than 40 in good health.

The table lists this clonotype with many counts. This chain links TRBV28 with TRBJ1-5; no clear D gene. The CDR3 has 14 amino acids. V was shortened by 2 bases and J by 6 bases, with 11 bases between the two germline ends. The germline V gene has CDR1 MDHEN and CDR2 SYDVKM. The CDR3 reads CASSLPNSPQPQHF. The CDR3 bases are TGTGCCAGCAGTTTACCGAACAGCCCTCAGCCCCAGCATTTT. The whole variable domain, filled in from reference TRBV28 and TRBJ1-5, reads DVKVTQSSRYLVKRTGEKVFLECVQDMDHENMFWYRQDPGLGLRLIYFSYDVKMKEKGDIPEGYSVSREKKERFSLILESASTNQTSMYLCASSLPNSPQPQHFGDGTRLSIL.

CDR3 region: CASSLLQSQETQYF. The DNA for the CDR3 is TGTGCCAGCAGTTTGTTACAGTCACAAGAGACCCAGTACTTC. The J gene is TRBJ2-5, the V gene TRBV12-3 or TRBV12-4; no reliable D call. This CDR3 spans 14 amino acids. V lost 3 bases and J 2 bases, leaving 10 bases between the germline ends.

The chain is built from TRBV7-2 and TRBJ1-4; no definite D call. Germline V gene data show CDR1 as SGHTA and CDR2 as FQGNSA. Trimming took off 1 base at V and 5 bases at J, with 11 bases between the two ends. This CDR3 is built from 15 residues. CDR3 DNA: TGTGCCAGCAGCTTAGACCGGGGAGGGAATGAAAAACTGTTTTTT. As protein: CASSLDRGGNEKLFF. Full variable domain (remainder filled in from reference TRBV7-2 and TRBJ1-4): GAGVSQSPSNKVTEKGKDVELRCDPISGHTALYWYRQSLGQGLEFLIYFQGNSAPDKSGLPSDRFSAERTGGSVSTLTIQRTQQEDSAVYLCASSLDRGGNEKLFFGSGTQLSVL.

This rearrangement joins TRBV6-2 or TRBV6-3 to TRBJ2-1; tentative D call: TRBD2 (6 bases). This CDR3 is 15 amino acids long. Germline lookup yields CDR1 MNHEY and CDR2 SVGEGT. Trimming removed 7 bases from V and 4 bases from J, with 17 bases in between. The CDR3 here is CASNNQGGVYNEQFF. In DNA, the CDR3 is TGTGCCAGCAACAACCAGGGCGGGGTATACAATGAGCAGTTCTTC.

The J gene is TRBJ1-6, the V gene TRBV20-1; a possible D gene is TRBD1 (6 bases). CDR1 DFQATT and CDR2 SNEGSKA come from the germline V gene (reference sequence). This CDR3 has 13 residues. Trimming removed 4 bases from V and 5 bases from J, with 9 bases in between. As DNA, the CDR3 is TGCAGTGCTATCAAGGGGGATAATTCACCCCTCCACTTT. Translation gives CSAIKGDNSPLHF.

This clonotype was seen only once. The chain has TRBV4-3 and TRBJ2-4; TRBD1 aligns across 7 bases. This CDR3 is 13 amino acids long. After removal of 2 bases from V and 13 bases from J, the junction contained 8 bases not matched to a gene. Germline-derived CDR1 and CDR2 are LGHNA and YSLEER. This CDR3 is CASSQYPDREQYF. CDR3 bases: TGCGCCAGCAGCCAATATCCAGACAGGGAGCAGTACTTC.

V usage is TRBV7-2 and J usage is TRBJ2-3; TRBD1 or TRBD2 may be the D gene (6 bases each). V was shortened by 1 base and J by 3 bases, with 23 bases between the two germline ends. The CDR3 runs to 19 residues. Germline V gene lookup returns CDR1 SGHTA and CDR2 FQGNSA. DNA of the CDR3: TGTGCCAGCAGCTTAGATCCAGGGGTGGGGGGTATGCGTACAGATACGCAGTATTTT. It codes for CASSLDPGVGGMRTDTQYF.

V is TRBV6-1 and J is TRBJ2-7; D possibly corresponds to TRBD2 (7 bases). V lost 5 bases to trimming and J lost 3 bases, with 14 bases between them. Germline V gene lookup returns CDR1 MNHNS and CDR2 SASEGT. This CDR3 comprises 14 residues. CDR3 nucleotides: TGTGCCAGCAGTCCCTGGGGGGGCGGCTACGAGCAGTACTTC. Translating gives CASSPWGGGYEQYF.

A few counts support this clonotype. The genes are TRBV29-1 and TRBJ2-3; D gene ambiguous. Per germline, CDR1 SQVTM and CDR2 ANQGSEA. With 4 bases removed from V and 3 bases from J, the gap between germline ends came to 8 bases. CDR3 length: 12 amino acids. The CDR3 nucleotides are TGCAGCGTTGCGGGCACTACAGATACGCAGTATTTT. Translating gives CSVAGTTDTQYF.

V gene TRBV6-6 combines with J gene TRBJ2-2; 8 bases align to TRBD1. Per germline, CDR1 MNHNY and CDR2 SVGAGI (reference sequence). The J segment lost 6 bases and the V segment lost 0 bases, leaving 9 bases of the junction unmatched. CDR3 length: 17 residues. The DNA of the CDR3 is TGTGCCAGCAGTTACTCGTCGCAGGGGGCGCGTGCCGGGGAGCTGTTTTTT. As protein: CASSYSSQGARAGELFF.

The CDR3 nucleotides are TGTGCCAGCAGGGATACTAGCGGGGAAGAGACCCAGTACTTC. The encoded protein is CASRDTSGEETQYF. The genes are TRBV12-3 or TRBV12-4 and TRBJ2-5; 10 bases agree with TRBD2. Losses at the gene ends were 6 bases for V and 3 bases for J; bases not matched to a gene: 4. The CDR3 sequence is 14 residues long.

This clonotype was observed a few times. This chain uses TRBV6-2 or TRBV6-3 with TRBJ2-1; D is uncertain. The CDR3 has 12 residues. The V and J ends lost 6 bases and 8 bases respectively, with 11 bases between them. The germline V gene has CDR1 MNHEY and CDR2 SVGEGT. The CDR3 nucleotides are TGTGCCAGCAGCCTATGGGATTATGAGCAGTTCTTC. Its translation: CASSLWDYEQFF.

This chain links TRBV7-2 with TRBJ2-7; no clear D. CDR3 length: 16 amino acids. Trimming pared 3 bases from V and 6 bases from J, leaving 21 bases between. Germline V gene lookup returns CDR1 SGHTA and CDR2 FQGNSA. The CDR3 spells CASSFPPKREETEQYF. DNA for the CDR3: TGTGCCAGCAGCTTCCCGCCGAAACGTGAGGAGACCGAGCAGTACTTC. Drawing the rest from reference TRBV7-2 and TRBJ2-7, the complete variable domain is GAGVSQSPSNKVTEKGKDVELRCDPISGHTALYWYRQSLGQGLEFLIYFQGNSAPDKSGLPSDRFSAERTGGSVSTLTIQRTQQEDSAVYLCASSFPPKREETEQYFGPGTRLTVT.

The chain joins TRBV9 to TRBJ2-1, with 13 positions matching TRBD2. Germline lookup yields CDR1 SGDLS and CDR2 YYNGEE. The ends lost 4 bases at V and 8 bases at J; junction bases unmatched: 12. The CDR3 is made up of 17 amino acids. The CDR3 nucleotides are TGTGCCAGCAGCCCCCGACTAGCGGGGGGCCAATCCGATGAGCAGTTCTTC. Its protein is CASSPRLAGGQSDEQFF.

The chain links TRBV27 to TRBJ2-5; D call uncertain. Near its end, the DNA agrees better with TRBJ2-7, so the J call may be wrong. The CDR3 runs to 14 residues. Germline values: CDR1 MNHEY, CDR2 SMNVEV (reference sequence). CDR3 DNA sequence: TGTGCCAGCAGTTTGGCTAGTCCGTTATACGAGCAGTACTTC. Protein product: CASSLASPLYEQYF.

As concerns this clonotype: A much larger clonotype is one base distant, so this may be a read error. V gene TRBV5-1 combines with J gene TRBJ1-6, with 8 bases fitting TRBD1. CDR3 size: 15 residues. Per germline, CDR1 SGHRS and CDR2 YFSETQ. CDR3 amino acids: CASSQGQGRQSLLHF. In DNA, the CDR3 is TGCGCCAGCAGCCAAGGACAGGGAAGGCAATCACTCCTCCACTTT.

The table lists this clonotype with a few counts. The chain uses TRBV2 and TRBJ2-7; TRBD1 matches at 9 bases. The V segment lost 5 bases and the J segment 5 bases; nucleotides outside the gene matches: 7. The germline gives CDR1 SNHLY, CDR2 FYNNEI. The CDR3 is 14 amino acids. CDR3 nucleotide sequence: TGTGCCAGCAGTTTCCGGGACAGGGACCACGAGCAGTACTTC. This sequence encodes CASSFRDRDHEQYF.

J is TRBJ2-7 and V is TRBV3-1; D might be TRBD1 (6 bases). CDR3 length equals 14 residues. CDR1 is LGHDT and CDR2 is YNNKEL in the germline V gene (reference sequence). The V end lost 3 bases, the J end lost 3 bases, and 12 bases lay between the germline ends. The CDR3 sequence is CASSHGTWGYEQYF. CDR3 coding DNA: TGTGCCAGCAGCCATGGGACATGGGGCTACGAGCAGTACTTC.

This CDR3 reads CASSSHRFGVSTDTQYF. The CDR3 DNA sequence: TGTGCCAGCAGCTCCCATCGCTTCGGCGTTTCCACAGATACGCAGTATTTT. This rearrangement joins TRBV7-9 to TRBJ2-3; D is unresolved. V lost 4 bases to trimming and J lost 2 bases, with 19 bases between them. The V gene's germline CDR1 is SEHNR and CDR2 FQNEAQ (reference sequence). There are 17 residues in the CDR3.

This rearrangement joins TRBV5-5 to TRBJ2-5; D unresolved. This CDR3 is built from 14 residues. Per germline, CDR1 SGHKS and CDR2 YYEKEE (reference sequence). V lost 0 bases, J lost 4 bases, and 10 bases lay in between. The CDR3 sequence is CASSLEVGRETQYF. The CDR3 coding sequence is TGTGCCAGCAGCTTGGAGGTCGGCCGAGAGACCCAGTACTTC.

The chain carries TRBV5-5 and TRBJ1-1; 9 nucleotides line up with TRBD1. CDR1 is SGHKS, CDR2 YYEKEE, per germline (reference sequence). J lost 4 bases, V lost 4 bases, and 11 bases had no gene match. The CDR3 sequence is 16 residues long. CDR3 loop: CASSPWTGVRSTEAFF. DNA of the CDR3: TGTGCCAGCAGCCCCTGGACAGGGGTGAGGAGCACTGAAGCTTTCTTT.

This clonotype was counted a few times. The chain couples TRBV6-5 to TRBJ2-1; unclear D gene. CDR3 size: 14 residues. Between the trimmed V and J ends, which lost 4 bases and 7 bases, there was a span of 14 bases. The germline V gene encodes CDR1 MNHEY and CDR2 SVGAGI. The CDR3 spells CASSSQPPRNEQFF. The CDR3 nucleotides read TGTGCCAGCAGTTCCCAGCCTCCTAGGAATGAGCAGTTCTTC.

The chain has TRBV3-1 and TRBJ2-1; 7 bases agree with TRBD1. CDR1 and CDR2 (germline): LGHDT, YNNKEL (reference sequence). V trimming: 4 bases; J trimming: 4 bases; junction bases outside the gene matches: 7. The CDR3 runs to 15 residues. The CDR3 DNA is TGTGCCAGCAGCCCGGGACAGAGAAAATACAATGAGCAGTTCTTC. This gives the protein CASSPGQRKYNEQFF.

This clonotype was recorded a few times. The rearrangement uses TRBV9 and TRBJ2-1; D not resolved. V lost 1 base, J lost 8 bases, and 10 bases lay in between. CDR3 size: 13 residues. Germline CDR1 reads SGDLS; CDR2 reads YYNGEE. In DNA, the CDR3 is TGTGCCAGCAGCGTATGGTCCCTCGATGAGCAGTTCTTC. Residues: CASSVWSLDEQFF. The full variable domain, completed using reference TRBV9 and TRBJ2-1, is DSGVTQTPKHLITATGQRVTLRCSPRSGDLSVYWYQQSLDQGLQFLIQYYNGEERAKGNILERFSAQQFPDLHSELNLSSLELGDSALYFCASSVWSLDEQFFGPGTRLTVL.

The V call is TRBV6-5, the J call TRBJ1-2; 8 nucleotides align to TRBD1. The V gene end was trimmed by 5 bases and the J gene end by 8 bases; junction bases not matched to a gene: 13. The germline V gene encodes CDR1 MNHEY and CDR2 SVGAGI. The CDR3 has 15 amino acids. CDR3 sequence (DNA): TGTGCCAGCAGTAACGGACAGGGCCCCTCATTGGGCTACACCTTC. Amino acids: CASSNGQGPSLGYTF.

This clonotype was picked up a small number of times. The V and J genes are TRBV29-1 and TRBJ2-7; D gene uncertain. The CDR3 has 10 residues. Trimming removed 8 bases at V and 5 bases at J, with 10 bases between. CDR1 is SQVTM, CDR2 ANQGSEA, per germline. The CDR3 is CSPRRDEQYF. CDR3 DNA: TGCAGCCCACGACGCGACGAGCAGTACTTC.

This clonotype was recorded only once. CDR3: CAWRRAGTGELFF. DNA for the CDR3: TGTGCCTGGAGGAGGGCAGGCACCGGGGAGCTGTTTTTT. The chain recombines TRBV30 with TRBJ2-2, with D maybe TRBD2 (5 bases). This CDR3 spans 13 amino acids. Trimming left V 3 bases short and J 4 bases short, with 9 bases between. Germline V gives CDR1 GTSNPN, CDR2 SVGIG (reference sequence). Using reference TRBV30 and TRBJ2-2 for the parts outside the CDR3, the full variable domain is SQTIHQWPATLVQPVGSPLSLECTVEGTSNPNLYWYRQAAGRGLQLLFYSVGIGQISSEVPQNLSASRPQDRQFILSSKKLLLSDSGFYLCAWRRAGTGELFFGEGSRLTVL.